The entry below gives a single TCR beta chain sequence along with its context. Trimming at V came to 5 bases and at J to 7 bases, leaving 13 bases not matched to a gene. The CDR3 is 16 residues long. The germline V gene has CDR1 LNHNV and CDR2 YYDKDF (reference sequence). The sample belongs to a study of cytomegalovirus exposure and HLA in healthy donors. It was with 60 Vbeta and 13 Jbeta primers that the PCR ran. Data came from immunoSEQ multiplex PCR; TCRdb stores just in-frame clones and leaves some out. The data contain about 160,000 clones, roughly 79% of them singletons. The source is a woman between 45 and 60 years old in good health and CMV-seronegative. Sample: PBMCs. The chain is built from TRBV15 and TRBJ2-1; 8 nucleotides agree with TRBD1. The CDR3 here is CATSRPGQGRSNEQFF. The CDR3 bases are TGTGCCACCAGCCGCCCCGGACAGGGAAGGAGTAATGAGCAGTTCTTC.